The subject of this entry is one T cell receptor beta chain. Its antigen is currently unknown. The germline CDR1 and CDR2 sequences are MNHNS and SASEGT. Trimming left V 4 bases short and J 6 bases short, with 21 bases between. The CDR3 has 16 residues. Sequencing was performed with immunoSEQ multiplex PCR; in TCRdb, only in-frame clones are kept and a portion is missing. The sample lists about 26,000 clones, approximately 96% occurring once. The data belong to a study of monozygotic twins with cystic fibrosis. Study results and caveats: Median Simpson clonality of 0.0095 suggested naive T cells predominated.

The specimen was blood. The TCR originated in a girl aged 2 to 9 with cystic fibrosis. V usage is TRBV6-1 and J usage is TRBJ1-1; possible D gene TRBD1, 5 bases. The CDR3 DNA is TGTGCCAGCAGTGGGTTTTCAGGCTATGGGGGGTCTGAAGCTTTCTTT. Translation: CASSGFSGYGGSEAFF.